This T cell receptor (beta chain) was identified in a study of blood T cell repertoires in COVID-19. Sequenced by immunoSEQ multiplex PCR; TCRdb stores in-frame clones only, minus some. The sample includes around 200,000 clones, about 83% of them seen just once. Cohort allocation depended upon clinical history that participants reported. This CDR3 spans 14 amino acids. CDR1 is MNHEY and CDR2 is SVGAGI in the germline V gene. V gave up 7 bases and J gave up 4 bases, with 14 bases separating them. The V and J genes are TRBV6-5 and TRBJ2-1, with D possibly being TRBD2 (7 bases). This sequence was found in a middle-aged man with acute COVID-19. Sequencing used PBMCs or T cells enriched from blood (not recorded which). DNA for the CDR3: TGTGCCAGCACCCTAAGGGGGGGATACAATGAGCAGTTCTTC. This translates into CASTLRGGYNEQFF.